This TCR beta chain came from a study of PD-1 blockade in classical Hodgkin lymphoma. Sequencing was performed with immunoSEQ multiplex PCR; in TCRdb, only in-frame clones are kept and a portion is missing. The sample holds tens of thousands of clones; 75% to 95% are singletons and the top ten take 10%. Remarks on this clone: What it recognizes is unknown.

CDR1 is PRHDT, CDR2 FYEKMQ, per germline (reference sequence). This CDR3 is 14 amino acids long. Trimming stripped 5 bases from V and 4 bases from J, with 14 bases between. Time point specified: cycle 4 day 1 (C4D1), after more than five weeks of nivolumab. Each of the patients experienced relapse following autologous stem cell transplantation, and their brentuximab vedotin exposure differed. The study, taken as a whole, reports: It was reported that newly diagnosed patients had less baseline TCR diversity than healthy donors.

This TCR derives from a human donor with classical Hodgkin lymphoma. The V call is TRBV13, the J call TRBJ1-2; D unresolved. Sequences were derived from peripheral blood mononuclear cells (PBMCs), sampled before the fourth cycle of nivolumab. The CDR3 DNA is TGTGCCAGCAGCCTCCGTTCCGGCATCTATGGCTACACCTTC. Translating gives CASSLRSGIYGYTF.